These 14 T cell receptor beta chains were sequenced from one sample in a study of radiotherapy plus CTLA-4 blockade in lung cancer. Clones were read by immunoSEQ multiplex PCR, and TCRdb kept only the in-frame ones, dropping some. The repertoire holds about 62,000 clones, around 76% seen once, with 2.5% to 3% in the top ten. The sample consisted of peripheral blood, taken from a patient treated with radiotherapy plus ipilimumab. The receptor set was obtained from a human donor with non-small cell lung cancer who had a complete response to radiotherapy plus ipilimumab.

The V gene is TRBV28, the J gene TRBJ2-7; TRBD1 agrees at 9 bases. J was trimmed by 2 bases and V by 6 bases; bases with no gene match: 5. The CDR3 length is 14 residues. Germline CDR1 reads MDHEN; CDR2 reads SYDVKM. The CDR3 DNA follows: TGTGCCAGCAGCCGGGACAGGGAACCCTACGAGCAGTACTTC. Encoded protein: CASSRDREPYEQYF.

This clone turned up a few times. The chain links TRBV7-9 to TRBJ1-6; D call uncertain. Germline CDR1 reads SEHNR; CDR2 reads FQNEAQ (reference sequence). Trimming removed 1 base at V and 9 bases at J, with 13 bases between. There are 15 residues in the CDR3. CDR3 sequence: CASSLGGSAGSPLHF. For the CDR3, the DNA is TGTGCCAGCAGCTTAGGAGGGTCGGCTGGTTCACCCCTCCACTTT.

The chain recombines TRBV18 with TRBJ2-5; 7 bases are a match to TRBD1. This CDR3 has 15 amino acids. The V gene's germline CDR1 is KGHSH and CDR2 LQKENI. V was clipped by 3 bases and J by 0 bases; unmatched bases: 4. This chain's CDR3 is CASSPPTGNQETQYF. DNA for the CDR3: TGTGCCAGCTCACCGCCGACAGGGAACCAAGAGACCCAGTACTTC.

This clone was picked up one time. The rearrangement joins TRBV30 to TRBJ1-3; no definite D call. This CDR3 has 12 amino acids. The germline V gene encodes CDR1 GTSNPN and CDR2 SVGIG (reference sequence). The V end lost 2 bases, the J end lost 2 bases, and 4 bases lay between the germline ends. The CDR3 region is CAWSLPGNTIYF. For the CDR3, the DNA is TGTGCCTGGAGTCTCCCTGGAAACACCATATATTTT.

This sequence joins TRBV11-2 and TRBJ1-4, with D uncertain. V lost 5 bases to trimming and J lost 9 bases, with 10 bases between them. The CDR3 runs to 12 residues. Per the germline V gene, CDR1 is SGHAT and CDR2 is FQNNGV. For the CDR3, the DNA is TGTGCCAGCAGCCCCGCAGATCAAAAACTGTTTTTT. This sequence encodes CASSPADQKLFF.

This chain links TRBV6-5 with TRBJ2-7; tentatively, D is TRBD1 (6 bases). Germline V lookup: CDR1 MNHEY, CDR2 SVGAGI. The ends were cut back, 5 bases at V and 0 bases at J, with 8 bases in the middle. This CDR3 spans 13 amino acids. CDR3 coding DNA: TGTGCCAGCAGTAGGACAGCCTCCTACGAGCAGTACTTC. Amino acid sequence: CASSRTASYEQYF.

V usage is TRBV5-4 and J usage is TRBJ1-2; D is possibly TRBD1 (6 bases). V lost 4 bases to trimming and J lost 4 bases, with 17 bases between them. Germline V gives CDR1 SGHNT, CDR2 YYREEE (reference sequence). The CDR3 runs to 15 residues. The CDR3 sequence is CASSPRTVGIYGYTF. The CDR3 nucleotides are TGTGCCAGCAGCCCTAGGACAGTGGGGATCTATGGCTACACCTTC.

The chain recombines TRBV15 with TRBJ2-5, with 8 bases aligning to TRBD2. This CDR3 is 15 amino acids long. The germline V gene has CDR1 LNHNV and CDR2 YYDKDF (reference sequence). V shed 5 bases, J shed 2 bases, and the junction held 7 bases outside the gene matches. The CDR3 is CATSVIAGKQETQYF. DNA for the CDR3: TGTGCCACCAGCGTAATAGCGGGGAAACAAGAGACCCAGTACTTC.

CDR3 sequence: CASSRQWGGGEATYNEQFF. The CDR3, as DNA: TGTGCCAGCTCCCGTCAGTGGGGTGGAGGGGAAGCCACCTACAATGAGCAGTTCTTC. This chain joins TRBV18 and TRBJ2-1, with a weak D call TRBD2 (6 bases). Trimming removed 6 bases at V and 2 bases at J, with 26 bases between. The CDR3 length is 19 residues. CDR1 is KGHSH, CDR2 LQKENI, per germline.

This clone was seen once. V gene TRBV5-1 combines with J gene TRBJ2-1, with D unresolved. V lost 5 bases to trimming and J lost 0 bases, with 12 bases between them. CDR3 length equals 15 residues. Germline V gene data show CDR1 as SGHRS and CDR2 as YFSETQ. The CDR3 loop is CASSVTPSSYNEQFF. CDR3 DNA: TGCGCCAGCAGTGTTACTCCGAGCTCCTACAATGAGCAGTTCTTC.

This clone has a handful of counts. The chain employs TRBV7-2 and TRBJ2-3; TRBD2 matches 13 bases. J was trimmed by 8 bases and V by 5 bases; bases with no gene match: 7. CDR3 length: 15 residues. In germline, CDR1 is SGHTA, CDR2 FQGNSA. The CDR3 DNA follows: TGTGCCAGCAGCCCCACTAGCGGGAGGGCCGGTACGCAGTATTTT. Residues: CASSPTSGRAGTQYF.

V gene TRBV7-2 combines with J gene TRBJ2-7; no definite D call. Trimming removed 1 base from V and 2 bases from J, with 12 bases in between. Germline lookup yields CDR1 SGHTA and CDR2 FQGNSA. This CDR3 has 15 residues. CDR3 residues: CASSLGGPRTYEQYF. The CDR3 DNA follows: TGTGCCAGCAGCTTAGGAGGTCCTCGCACCTACGAGCAGTACTTC.

The rearrangement uses TRBV2 and TRBJ2-1, with TRBD2 identical over 8 bases. Trimming cost V 4 bases and J 5 bases; bases outside gene matches: 7. This CDR3 is built from 15 residues. Germline values: CDR1 SNHLY, CDR2 FYNNEI. The CDR3 nucleotides read TGTGCCAGCAGTGTAATTAGCGGGGAGCACAATGAGCAGTTCTTC. Protein product: CASSVISGEHNEQFF.

The chain uses TRBV30 and TRBJ2-3; unclear D gene. Trimming cost V 0 bases and J 5 bases, with 9 bases left between them. This CDR3 has 13 residues. CDR1 is GTSNPN, CDR2 SVGIG, per germline (reference sequence). The CDR3, as DNA: TGTGCCTGGAGTGTGGGCAGTATAGATACGCAGTATTTT. This gives the protein CAWSVGSIDTQYF.